This TCR beta chain was captured by sequencing in a study of beta chain features in type 1 diabetes. The isolated RNA, all of it, was reverse transcribed, so expressed TCRB transcripts were what got sequenced. Here immunoSEQ multiplex PCR was the method, and the copy in TCRdb shows in-frame clones only, minus some. This sample has more than 300,000 clones, with roughly 8% found just once. V was clipped by 2 bases and J by 2 bases; unmatched bases: 10. The CDR3 sequence is 18 residues long. Per the germline V gene, CDR1 is SGHTA and CDR2 is FQGTGA. The receptor's source is a woman between 18 and 29 years old in good health. The sample consisted of central memory CD4+ T cells from blood. The chain uses TRBV7-3 and TRBJ2-5; TRBD2 aligns across 11 bases. The CDR3 here is CASSLEGLAGGQQETQYF. The CDR3 DNA reads TGTGCCAGCAGCTTAGAAGGCCTAGCGGGAGGTCAGCAAGAGACCCAGTACTTC.